What follows are 27 T cell receptor beta chains derived from one specimen sequenced in a study of early T cells in non-severe SARS-CoV-2 infection. TCRdb processed the 5' RACE reads anew with MiXCR; each CDR3 protein has one entry. The sample lists fewer than 85,000 distinct CDR3 sequences, 11% occurring once. Here the sequenced sample was whole blood, taken at baseline. All receptors derive from an adult who was a healthcare worker with PCR-confirmed SARS-CoV-2 infection or an uninfected control (not recorded which).

The V gene is TRBV5-1, the J gene TRBJ1-4; 8 bases match TRBD1. Losses at the gene ends were 2 bases for V and 4 bases for J; bases not matched to a gene: 4. The CDR3 totals 15 residues. CDR1 is SGHRS and CDR2 is YFSETQ in the germline V gene. CDR3 region: CASSFSGQDNEKLFF. Written as DNA, the CDR3 is TGCGCCAGCAGCTTCTCGGGACAGGATAATGAAAAACTGTTTTTT.

At least ten counts were recorded for this clonotype. This CDR3 is CSVGTYEQYF. The CDR3, as DNA: TGCAGCGTGGGAACTTACGAGCAGTACTTC. V is TRBV29-1 and J is TRBJ2-7; D remains unclear. V lost 6 bases, J lost 4 bases, and 7 bases lay in between. Germline V gene sequence: CDR1 SQVTM, CDR2 ANQGSEA. The CDR3 loop spans 10 amino acids.

The CDR3, as DNA: TGCAGCGTTGCTAGGAATAGGAATGAGCAGTTCTTC. Translating gives CSVARNRNEQFF. The V gene is TRBV29-1, the J gene TRBJ2-1, with D hard to call. The CDR3 has 12 residues. In germline, CDR1 is SQVTM, CDR2 ANQGSEA. V was clipped by 4 bases and J by 7 bases, with 11 bases between them.

V gene TRBV11-1 combines with J gene TRBJ2-1; the match to TRBD2 covers 12 bases. With V trimmed by 3 bases and J by 3 bases, 3 bases remained unmatched. Germline V CDR1 and CDR2: SGHAT, FQDESV (reference sequence). The CDR3 contains 16 residues. The chain's CDR3 is CASSFLTSGGYNEQFF. Here the CDR3 DNA reads TGTGCCAGCAGCTTCCTGACTAGCGGGGGCTACAATGAGCAGTTCTTC. Full variable domain (outside the CDR3, taken from reference TRBV11-1 and TRBJ2-1): EAEVAQSPRYKITEKSQAVAFWCDPISGHATLYWYRQILGQGPELLVQFQDESVVDDSQLPKDRFSAERLKGVDSTLKIQPAELGDSAMYLCASSFLTSGGYNEQFFGPGTRLTVL.

The chain combines TRBV5-1 with TRBJ2-3; 8 nucleotides line up with TRBD2. The germline V gene encodes CDR1 SGHRS and CDR2 YFSETQ. The CDR3 runs to 14 residues. V was clipped by 2 bases and J by 13 bases; unmatched bases: 12. CDR3 DNA: TGCGCCAGCAGCTTTATATCCCTCGGGGGGGCGAAGTATTTT. Amino acids: CASSFISLGGAKYF. The full variable domain, rest sourced from reference TRBV5-1 and TRBJ2-3, is KAGVTQTPRYLIKTRGQQVTLSCSPISGHRSVSWYQQTPGQGLQFLFEYFSETQRNKGNFPGRFSGRQFSNSRSEMNVSTLELGDSALYLCASSFISLGGAKYFGPGTRLTVL.

This clonotype was seen at least ten times. This chain links TRBV29-1 with TRBJ1-1, with TRBD1 matching 7 bases. This CDR3 contains 17 residues. The V segment lost 6 bases and the J segment 0 bases; nucleotides outside the gene matches: 16. Germline-derived CDR1 and CDR2 are SQVTM and ANQGSEA. The CDR3 protein is CSVLARGGGSLNTEAFF. In DNA, the CDR3 is TGCAGCGTCCTGGCGAGGGGAGGGGGCTCTTTGAACACTGAAGCTTTCTTT.

This clonotype was found a few times. The chain is built from TRBV10-3 and TRBJ1-1, with unresolved D. CDR1 and CDR2 from the germline V gene are ENHRY and SYGVKD. Trimming removed 6 bases at V and 1 base at J, with 6 bases between. This CDR3 region has 12 residues. CDR3 sequence: CAIRAANTEAFF. In DNA, the CDR3 is TGTGCCATCAGGGCGGCGAACACTGAAGCTTTCTTT.

This clonotype was counted only a few times. CDR3 in DNA: TGTGCCAGCGAACTTAGTGCGGGGAGCTCCTACAATGAGCAGTTCTTC. Residues: CASELSAGSSYNEQFF. The V call is TRBV2, the J call TRBJ2-1; D is perhaps TRBD2 (6 bases). V lost 8 bases to trimming and J lost 0 bases, with 17 bases between them. The CDR3 covers 16 residues. The germline CDR1 and CDR2 sequences are SNHLY and FYNNEI.

Ten or more counts support this clonotype. The chain uses TRBV7-2 and TRBJ1-2; 9 nucleotides match TRBD1. CDR1 and CDR2 (germline): SGHTA, FQGNSA. The junction had 12 bases not matched to a gene; V was cut back by 4 bases and J by 9 bases. There are 15 residues in the CDR3. DNA of the CDR3: TGTGCCAGCAGCTCCCGGCTTACAGGGGGCCTGAGCTACACCTTC. Residues: CASSSRLTGGLSYTF.

This chain connects TRBV12-5 to TRBJ2-3; 8 nucleotides line up with TRBD1. CDR3 length equals 17 residues. The V gene end was trimmed by 7 bases and the J gene end by 8 bases; junction bases not matched to a gene: 20. Germline CDR1 and CDR2: LGHNT and FRNRAP. In DNA form, the CDR3 reads TGTGCTAGTGCCTTAGAACACAGGGGGACCCCGAGGGGTACGCAGTATTTT. Translated, it gives CASALEHRGTPRGTQYF.

The chain has TRBV12-3 or TRBV12-4 and TRBJ2-3; possible D gene TRBD1, 6 bases. V lost 2 bases, J lost 3 bases, and 21 bases lay in between. This CDR3 is 18 amino acids long. The CDR3, as DNA: TGTGCCAGCAGTTTACAAGGAGCGACAGGAAGATGGACAGATACGCAGTATTTT. It codes for CASSLQGATGRWTDTQYF.

This clonotype was counted only a few times. The V call is TRBV28, the J call TRBJ2-7, with TRBD1 identical over 8 bases. V was clipped by 5 bases and J by 7 bases; unmatched bases: 4. Germline lookup yields CDR1 MDHEN and CDR2 SYDVKM. The CDR3 is 12 residues long. CDR3 amino acids: CASSRTGFEQYF. CDR3 DNA: TGTGCCAGCAGTCGGACAGGGTTTGAGCAGTACTTC. Full variable domain (missing parts from reference TRBV28 and TRBJ2-7): DVKVTQSSRYLVKRTGEKVFLECVQDMDHENMFWYRQDPGLGLRLIYFSYDVKMKEKGDIPEGYSVSREKKERFSLILESASTNQTSMYLCASSRTGFEQYFGPGTRLTVT.

J is TRBJ1-2 and V is TRBV6-1; 7 positions match TRBD1. CDR3 length: 14 amino acids. The V segment lost 2 bases and the J segment 3 bases; nucleotides outside the gene matches: 3. Germline CDR1 MNHNS, CDR2 SASEGT. The chain's CDR3 is CASSERDSHYGYTF. The DNA for the CDR3 is TGTGCCAGCAGTGAACGGGACAGTCACTATGGCTACACCTTC.

The V gene is TRBV7-8, the J gene TRBJ1-6; D possibly corresponds to TRBD1 (5 bases). Germline CDR1 and CDR2: SGHVS and FQNEAQ. V gave up 2 bases and J gave up 10 bases, with 12 bases separating them. The CDR3 runs to 14 residues. CDR3 in amino acids: CASSLWGSGSPLHF. CDR3 DNA: TGTGCCAGCAGCTTATGGGGGAGTGGGTCACCCCTCCACTTT. The full variable domain, with the rest looked up from reference TRBV7-8 and TRBJ1-6, is GAGVSQSPRYKVAKRGQDVALRCDPISGHVSLFWYQQALGQGPEFLTYFQNEAQLDKSGLPSDRFFAERPEGSVSTLKIQRTQQEDSAVYLCASSLWGSGSPLHFGNGTRLTVT.

V usage is TRBV9 and J usage is TRBJ2-7, with unresolved D. The length of the CDR3 is 14 residues. Germline loops: CDR1 SGDLS, CDR2 YYNGEE. V dropped 3 bases and J dropped 0 bases, with 10 bases sitting between them. CDR3 protein: CASSATQSSYEQYF. In DNA form, the CDR3 reads TGTGCCAGCAGCGCCACCCAGAGCTCCTACGAGCAGTACTTC.

This clonotype appeared many times. The J gene is TRBJ2-3, the V gene TRBV20-1, with D perhaps TRBD2 (5 bases). Trimming shortened V by 6 bases and J by 2 bases, and 12 bases separated the two germline ends. Germline assignment: CDR1 DFQATT and CDR2 SNEGSKA (reference sequence). This CDR3 is 13 amino acids long. The CDR3 DNA follows: TGCAGTGCGATGGACGGGAACACAGATACGCAGTATTTT. Encoded protein: CSAMDGNTDTQYF.

Ten or more counts support this clonotype. The chain couples TRBV11-3 to TRBJ2-1, with 10 bases matching TRBD2. The V and J ends lost 4 bases and 6 bases, in that order; junction bases with no gene match: 6. The CDR3 totals 15 residues. CDR1 and CDR2 from the germline V gene are SGHNT and YENEEA. CDR3 nucleotide sequence: TGTGCCAGCAGCTCTCAACTAGCGGGGTCCAATGAGCAGTTCTTC. This gives the protein CASSSQLAGSNEQFF.

The sample holds a few counts of this clonotype. This sequence joins TRBV10-3 and TRBJ1-1; unclear D gene. Trimming cost V 9 bases and J 1 base, with 12 bases left between them. The CDR3 loop spans 13 amino acids. Per germline, CDR1 ENHRY and CDR2 SYGVKD. The CDR3 nucleotides are TGTGCCATTAGAACATCGGGGAACACTGAAGCTTTCTTT. Its protein product is CAIRTSGNTEAFF.

This sequence joins TRBV6-2 or TRBV6-3 and TRBJ2-2; maybe TRBD1 (6 bases). This CDR3 region has 16 residues. Germline V CDR1 and CDR2: MNHEY, SVGEGT. V dropped 5 bases and J dropped 7 bases, with 20 bases sitting between them. The CDR3 is CASSQGTTGFVGELFF. The CDR3 DNA is TGTGCCAGCAGTCAGGGGACCACAGGGTTTGTCGGGGAGCTGTTTTTT.

This clonotype was observed a few times. The chain carries TRBV5-1 and TRBJ2-5; 11 bases are shared with TRBD2. CDR3 length: 16 amino acids. Germline V gives CDR1 SGHRS, CDR2 YFSETQ. Germline trimming cut 1 base from V and 4 bases from J; bases unmatched to any gene: 6. DNA of the CDR3: TGCGCCAGCAGCTTGATTCCCGGGACTAGCGGAGAGACCCAGTACTTC. It translates to CASSLIPGTSGETQYF.

This clonotype was observed a handful of times. V and J are TRBV5-1 and TRBJ1-4; weak D call: TRBD1 (5 bases). Trimming pared 0 bases from V and 5 bases from J, leaving 17 bases between. Germline V CDR1 and CDR2: SGHRS, YFSETQ. CDR3 size: 17 residues. DNA for the CDR3: TGCGCCAGCAGCTTGGGATATGGGGCCAGACAGAATGAAAAACTGTTTTTT. Translated, it gives CASSLGYGARQNEKLFF.

This clonotype was detected many times. The V gene is TRBV20-1, the J gene TRBJ2-7; 7 bases agree with TRBD1. Germline assignment: CDR1 DFQATT and CDR2 SNEGSKA (reference sequence). The CDR3 consists of 15 residues. Trimming took 0 bases from V and 2 from J; bases not matched to a gene: 7. CDR3 coding DNA: TGCAGTGCTAGAGATTCGGTCGGGACAGCCTACGAGCAGTACTTC. Protein product: CSARDSVGTAYEQYF.

In this sample, this clonotype turned up a few times. The chain recombines TRBV5-1 with TRBJ2-1; D unclear. V was trimmed by 0 bases and J by 1 base, leaving 8 bases between them. Germline lookup yields CDR1 SGHRS and CDR2 YFSETQ. This CDR3 region has 15 residues. The CDR3 reads CASSLDVGSYNEQFF. The DNA for the CDR3 is TGCGCCAGCAGCTTGGATGTTGGGTCCTACAATGAGCAGTTCTTC. Complete variable domain (other parts from reference TRBV5-1 and TRBJ2-1): KAGVTQTPRYLIKTRGQQVTLSCSPISGHRSVSWYQQTPGQGLQFLFEYFSETQRNKGNFPGRFSGRQFSNSRSEMNVSTLELGDSALYLCASSLDVGSYNEQFFGPGTRLTVL.

This clonotype was observed many times. The gene calls are TRBV6-2 or TRBV6-3 and TRBJ1-1, with 7 nucleotides matching TRBD1. The ends lost 5 bases at V and 4 bases at J; junction bases unmatched: 13. Germline-derived CDR1 and CDR2 are MNHEY and SVGEGT. The CDR3 has 16 residues. The CDR3 reads CASSKNRGRGSTEAFF. The CDR3 DNA reads TGTGCCAGCAGTAAAAACAGGGGCCGAGGGAGCACTGAAGCTTTCTTT.

The table lists this clonotype with a few counts. The chain uses TRBV7-3 and TRBJ2-6; D possibly corresponds to TRBD2 (5 bases). Between the trimmed V and J ends, which lost 5 bases and 0 bases, there was a span of 8 bases. CDR1 and CDR2 from the germline V gene are SGHTA and FQGTGA. The CDR3 extends over 15 amino acids. CDR3 coding DNA: TGTGCCAGCAGCCGGGAACCCTCTGGGGCCAACGTCCTGACTTTC. Its protein is CASSREPSGANVLTF.

This clonotype was detected many times. The V call is TRBV27, the J call TRBJ2-7, with D maybe TRBD1 (6 bases). CDR3 size: 12 residues. CDR1 MNHEY and CDR2 SMNVEV come from the germline V gene (reference sequence). Trimming removed 6 bases at V and 7 bases at J, with 13 bases between. For the CDR3, the DNA is TGTGCCAGCAGGCGGTTAGGGGGTGAGCAGTACTTC. Translation: CASRRLGGEQYF.

This clonotype was detected many times. J is TRBJ1-2 and V is TRBV5-6; a possible D gene is TRBD1 (5 bases). Germline V gene data show CDR1 as SGHDT and CDR2 as YYEEEE. The CDR3 sequence is 15 residues long. V lost 4 bases and J 1 base, leaving 14 bases between the germline ends. CDR3 sequence: CASSPGTLVNYGYTF. Written as DNA, the CDR3 is TGTGCCAGCAGCCCCGGGACTCTTGTTAACTATGGCTACACCTTC.